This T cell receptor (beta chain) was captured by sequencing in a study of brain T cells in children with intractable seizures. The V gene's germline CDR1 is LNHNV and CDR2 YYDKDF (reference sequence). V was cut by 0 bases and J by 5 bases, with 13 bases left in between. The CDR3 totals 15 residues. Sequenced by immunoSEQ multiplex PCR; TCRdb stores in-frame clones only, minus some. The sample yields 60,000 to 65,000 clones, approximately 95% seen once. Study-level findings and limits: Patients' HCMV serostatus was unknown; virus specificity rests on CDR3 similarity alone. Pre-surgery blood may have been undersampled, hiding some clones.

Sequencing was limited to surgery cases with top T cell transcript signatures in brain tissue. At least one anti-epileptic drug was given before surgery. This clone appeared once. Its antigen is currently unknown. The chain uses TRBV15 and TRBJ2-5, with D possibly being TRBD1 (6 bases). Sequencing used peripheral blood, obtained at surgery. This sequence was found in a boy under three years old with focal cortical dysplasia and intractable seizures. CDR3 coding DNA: TGTGCCACCAGCAGAGACAGGGGCCGAGGTGAGACCCAGTACTTC. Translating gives CATSRDRGRGETQYF.